This is a list of T cell receptor beta chains from one sample in a study of control samples from healthy donors and cancer patients. Some clones are missing from TCRdb's copy, which holds only in-frame ones; the method was immunoSEQ multiplex PCR. Of about 410,000 clones in the sample, over 75% were seen once. The sample comprised PBMCs. The receptors come from a man aged 35 to 55 with head and neck cancer. Each CDR3 is given with its conserved first and last residue. D genes are given only for firm matches. Clone size is shown for a subset of rows, as once, few, many or a class of expanded clone.

>16|.|TRBV19|TRBJ1-5|.
TGTGCCAGTAGTATCAAGGGAGATTGGAGCAATCAGCCCCAGCATTTT
CASSIKGDWSNQPQHF
>16|.|TRBV28|TRBJ1-2|.
TGTGCCAGCAGTCCCCCCCTGTTCGGGACTAACTATGGCTACACCTTC
CASSPPLFGTNYGYTF
>15|.|TRBV9|TRBJ1-1|TRBD1
TGTGCCAGCAGCGTAGAGGGACAGGGGATCACTGAAGCTTTCTTT
CASSVEGQGITEAFF
>18|once|TRBV5-6|TRBJ2-7|TRBD2
TGTGCCAGCAGCTTGGGAGGACTAGCGGGAGTAAGGTCCTACGAGCAGTACTTC
CASSLGGLAGVRSYEQYF
>16|.|TRBV5-1|TRBJ2-7|TRBD2
TGCGCCAGCAGCTTTGGCTCGGGAGGGAATGCCTGCGAGCAGTACTTC
CASSFGSGGNACEQYF
>15|.|TRBV14|TRBJ1-1|.
TGTGCCAGCAGCCAAGACCTATTGTGGGACACTGAAGCTTTCTTT
CASSQDLLWDTEAFF
>14|.|TRBV19|TRBJ2-3|TRBD1
TGTGCCACCGTGGGACAGCCAAGCACAGATACGCAGTATTTT
CATVGQPSTDTQYF
>15|.|TRBV7-7|TRBJ1-3|TRBD1
TGTGCTAGCAGCGCCACGACAGGGCTTGGAAACACCATATATTTT
CASSATTGLGNTIYF
>13|.|TRBV6-4|TRBJ1-1|.
TGTGCCAGCAGTGAAGGGAGAGGCACTGAAGCTTTCTTT
CASSEGRGTEAFF
>16|.|TRBV28|TRBJ2-2|TRBD1
TGTGCCAGCAGTCCACTCGGGACAGCGAACACCGGGGAGCTGTTTTTT
CASSPLGTANTGELFF
>15|once|TRBV14|TRBJ1-1|TRBD1
TGTGCCAGCAGCCAATGGACAGGGGGGAACACTGAAGCTTTCTTT
CASSQWTGGNTEAFF
>15|.|TRBV7-3|TRBJ2-2|.
TGTGCCAGCAGCTTATCGCAGATGAGTACCGGGGAGCTGTTTTTT
CASSLSQMSTGELFF
>16|.|TRBV7-2|TRBJ1-6|.
TGTGCCAGCAGCTTAACTACGGGGGAAGTTGGTTCACCCCTCCACTTT
CASSLTTGEVGSPLHF
>12|once|TRBV2|TRBJ1-6|.
TGTGCCAGCAGTGAAGGGAATTCACCCCTCCACTTT
CASSEGNSPLHF
>15|.|TRBV11-2|TRBJ2-7|TRBD1
TGTGCCAGCAGCCTCGGGACAGGGGGGAACTACGAGCAGTACTTC
CASSLGTGGNYEQYF
>12|many|TRBV19|TRBJ1-5|.
TGTGCCAGTAACGGGGTCGACCAGCCCCAGCATTTT
CASNGVDQPQHF
>13|.|TRBV5-1|TRBJ2-2|.
TGCGCCAGCAGCTTGGCTGTCACCGGGGAGCTGTTTTTT
CASSLAVTGELFF
>14|.|TRBV9|TRBJ2-7|.
TGTGCCAGCAGCGCGACCGGCTCGCACTACGAGCAGTACTTC
CASSATGSHYEQYF
>11|few|TRBV19|TRBJ1-1|.
TGTGCCAGTGGGGGCTACACTGAAGCTTTCTTT
CASGGYTEAFF
>14|.|TRBV9|TRBJ2-5|.
TGTGCCAGCAGCGTAGCTTACAGCCAAGAGACCCAGTACTTC
CASSVAYSQETQYF
>14|.|TRBV5-6|TRBJ1-4|TRBD1
TGTGCCAGCAGCCAAGCAGGGGGAAATGAAAAACTGTTTTTT
CASSQAGGNEKLFF
>16|once|TRBV30|TRBJ1-1|TRBD1
TGTGCCTGGAGCTCCGGGACAGGGAGAGTAACAGCTGAAGCTTTCTTT
CAWSSGTGRVTAEAFF
>14|.|TRBV18|TRBJ2-5|TRBD2
TGTGCCAGCTCCCCCTCGGGCGGGGGTGAGACCCAGTACTTC
CASSPSGGGETQYF
>12|.|TRBV30|TRBJ1-2|.
TGTGCACGGACGGAGGGGGAGGGTGGCTACACCTTC
CARTEGEGGYTF
>15|.|TRBV27|TRBJ2-5|.
TGTGCCAGCAGCCTCACAGGGACGGGCCGCGAGACCCAGTACTTC
CASSLTGTGRETQYF
>17|.|TRBV7-2|TRBJ1-3|.
TGTGCCAGCAGCCGCATCCTCCAGGCAGGGGCTGGAAACACCATATATTTT
CASSRILQAGAGNTIYF
>15|once|TRBV4-3|TRBJ1-2|.
TGCGCCAGCAGCCAAGATTCGGGGGGGATCTATGGCTACACCTTC
CASSQDSGGIYGYTF
>14|.|TRBV11-2|TRBJ2-3|.
TGTGCCAGCAGCCTGGACTTTTACGGGAGTACGCAGTATTTT
CASSLDFYGSTQYF
>13|.|TRBV19|TRBJ1-3|.
TGTGCCAGTGGGGCGGGCTCTGGAAACACCATATATTTT
CASGAGSGNTIYF
>17|.|TRBV27|TRBJ1-4|.
TGTGCCAGCAGCTTAAGCGGTCCGGGGTCAAGAGCGGAAAAACTGTTTTTT
CASSLSGPGSRAEKLFF
>15|.|TRBV5-4|TRBJ1-1|.
TGTGCCAGCAGCCCGGCGGGAGTTTACTACACTGAAGCTTTCTTT
CASSPAGVYYTEAFF
>13|.|TRBV5-1|TRBJ2-7|.
TGCGCCAGCAGCGCTGGACAGGGAGGGGAGCAGTACTTC
CASSAGQGGEQYF
>15|once|TRBV25-1|TRBJ2-1|.
TGTGCCACCGCAAGTGCCTCACTCTCCTACAATGAGCAGTTCTTC
CATASASLSYNEQFF
>14|.|TRBV6-5|TRBJ2-7|TRBD1
TGTGCCAGCATTACGTCAGGGGGCCCCTACGAGCAGTACTTC
CASITSGGPYEQYF
>13|.|TRBV2|TRBJ2-7|.
TGTGCCAGCAGTGCGGCCACCGAGAAAGAGCAGTACTTC
CASSAATEKEQYF
>13|.|TRBV6-5|TRBJ1-5|TRBD1
TGTGCCAGCAGTACAGGGGGCGATCAGCCCCAGCATTTT
CASSTGGDQPQHF
>14|.|TRBV6-1|TRBJ2-2|.
TGTGCCAGCAGTGAAGATACGTTCACCGGGGAGCTGTTTTTT
CASSEDTFTGELFF
>15|.|TRBV7-2|TRBJ2-5|.
TGTGCCAGCAGCTTAGCGGGTTCGACGGGAGAGACCCAGTACTTC
CASSLAGSTGETQYF
>11|.|TRBV30|TRBJ2-4|.
TGTGCCTGCACGGTCCAAAACATTCAGTACTTC
CACTVQNIQYF
>16|.|TRBV19|TRBJ1-1|.
TGTGCCAGTAGCAAGGCAGGGAGTCAACGAAACACTGAAGCTTTCTTT
CASSKAGSQRNTEAFF
>13|.|TRBV27|TRBJ2-7|.
TGTGCCAGCAGTAAAGATCTGGGGTACGAGCAGTACTTC
CASSKDLGYEQYF
>14|.|TRBV28|TRBJ1-3|.
TGTGCCAGCAGTTTTGGGGACTCTGGAAACACCATATATTTT
CASSFGDSGNTIYF
>15|.|TRBV7-2|TRBJ2-7|.
TGTGCCAGCAGCCCACTGGGACCGCCGGTCCACGAGCAGTACTTC
CASSPLGPPVHEQYF
>14|.|TRBV28|TRBJ1-4|.
TGTGCCAGCAGTTTACAGGGTAGTAGAGAAAAACTGTTTTTT
CASSLQGSREKLFF
>16|.|TRBV5-5|TRBJ1-5|.
TGTGCCAGCAGCCTCAGGGGAGATCCAGTCGTTAAACCCCAGCATTTT
CASSLRGDPVVKPQHF
>15|.|TRBV28|TRBJ2-7|.
TGTGCCAGCAGGATGAACCCCCGGGACACCTACGAGCAGTACTTC
CASRMNPRDTYEQYF
>15|.|TRBV9|TRBJ1-6|.
TGTGCCAGCAGCCCCGACAGGAGGGGGGATTCACCCCTCCACTTT
CASSPDRRGDSPLHF
>16|.|TRBV9|TRBJ1-5|TRBD1
TGTGCCAGCAAACACCTTCGACAGGGTAGGAGTCAGCCCCAGCATTTT
CASKHLRQGRSQPQHF